The rows below give T cell receptor beta chains drawn from one sample of a study of OX40 agonist ivuxolimab in advanced cancers. TCRdb's copy holds only in-frame clones and misses some; the assay was immunoSEQ multiplex PCR. The data show tens of thousands of clones, with around 90% seen just once and about 30% held by the top ten. The source was CD4+ or CD8+ T cells sorted from blood, collected in a trial of the OX40 agonist ivuxolimab. All receptors derive from an adult with an advanced solid tumor such as melanoma, head and neck, liver or kidney cancer. CDR3s include the opening cysteine and the closing phenylalanine or tryptophan. The D gene is left open where the match is weak. The size entry is marked missing in some rows and otherwise reads once, few, many or a size class.

clone size,J gene,D gene,V gene,CDR3 DNA,CDR3 protein
-,TRBJ2-7,TRBD1,TRBV9,TGTGCCAGCAGCGTAGGGGGAGAGACAGGGTTATCCTACGAGCAGTACTTC,CASSVGGETGLSYEQYF
-,TRBJ1-2,TRBD1,TRBV7-9,TGTGCCAGCAGCTACCAACAGGGGACCGCTGGCTACACCTTC,CASSYQQGTAGYTF
-,TRBJ2-1,-,TRBV7-9,TGTGCCAGCAGCTTAGCTAGTTCGGAATACAATGAGCAGTTCTTC,CASSLASSEYNEQFF
-,TRBJ1-1,-,TRBV9,TGTGCCAGCAGCGCCGGTGGGGGGCTTAACGCTGAAGCTTTCTTT,CASSAGGGLNAEAFF
-,TRBJ2-3,-,TRBV28,TGTGCCAGCAGTTTCCCGCGCGGGCCCCTCACAGATACGCAGTATTTT,CASSFPRGPLTDTQYF
-,TRBJ2-5,TRBD2,TRBV7-2,TGTGCCAGCAGCTTAGGAGCGGGAGTTGAAGAGACCCAGTACTTC,CASSLGAGVEETQYF
-,TRBJ2-1,-,TRBV19,TGTGCCAGTAGTATAGATCATGGCGTAGACCTATACAATGAAGGGCAGTTCTTC,CASSIDHGVDLYNEGQFF
-,TRBJ2-7,TRBD1,TRBV28,TGTGCCAGCAGCAGGGTAGGACAGGCCTACGAGCAGTACTTC,CASSRVGQAYEQYF
once,TRBJ2-3,-,TRBV5-1,TGCGCCAGCAGCTTGGGTGCTGGAGATACGCAGTATTTT,CASSLGAGDTQYF
-,TRBJ2-5,TRBD2,TRBV19,TGTGCCAGTAGTATCCTCGACGGCGGCGGGAGGGAGCGAGAGACCCAGTACTTC,CASSILDGGGRERETQYF
-,TRBJ1-3,-,TRBV9,TGTGCCAGCAGCGTAGATTATGGAAACACCATATATTTT,CASSVDYGNTIYF
-,TRBJ2-7,TRBD2,TRBV9,TGTGCCAGCAGCGTAGCGGCGGGAGGGTTCTACGAGCAGTACTTC,CASSVAAGGFYEQYF
-,TRBJ2-7,-,TRBV4-1,TGCGCCAGCAGCCTAAAAAGGGAAGGGAACGCCTACGAGCAGTACTTC,CASSLKREGNAYEQYF
-,TRBJ2-1,TRBD1,TRBV7-3,TGTGCCAGCAGCCGGACGGGACAGGGGTACAATGAGCAGTTCTTC,CASSRTGQGYNEQFF